This T cell receptor (beta chain) was sequenced during a study of graft-versus-host responses after intestinal transplantation. About the study: For around 3 years after anti-thymocyte globulin induction, all recipients took tacrolimus and steroids. Whole-study findings and limits: Ileal or blood samples showed some GvH clones first, and such clones were also found in recipient marrow. Early HvG declines after transplant were associated with peak circulating GvH clone levels.

Assay: immunoSEQ multiplex PCR; the TCRdb copy retains only in-frame clones and omits some. The table has about 39,000 clones, 85% to 95% seen once. In its sample, this clone was seen once. Its antigen is not identified. From germline, CDR1 is LGHNA and CDR2 YNFKEQ. CDR3 length: 15 residues. The specimen comprised unstimulated CD8+ T cells sorted from spleen or lymph node cells, sampled before transplant. This receptor was taken from a human donor who was the organ donor for an intestinal transplant. V usage is TRBV4-2 and J usage is TRBJ2-5; the match to TRBD2 covers 14 bases. Judging by the DNA end, TRBJ2-7 fits better; the J call may be wrong. The CDR3 DNA reads as TGTGCCAGCAGCCAAGGGACTAGCGGGAGGTACGAGCAGTACTTC. It translates to CASSQGTSGRYEQYF.